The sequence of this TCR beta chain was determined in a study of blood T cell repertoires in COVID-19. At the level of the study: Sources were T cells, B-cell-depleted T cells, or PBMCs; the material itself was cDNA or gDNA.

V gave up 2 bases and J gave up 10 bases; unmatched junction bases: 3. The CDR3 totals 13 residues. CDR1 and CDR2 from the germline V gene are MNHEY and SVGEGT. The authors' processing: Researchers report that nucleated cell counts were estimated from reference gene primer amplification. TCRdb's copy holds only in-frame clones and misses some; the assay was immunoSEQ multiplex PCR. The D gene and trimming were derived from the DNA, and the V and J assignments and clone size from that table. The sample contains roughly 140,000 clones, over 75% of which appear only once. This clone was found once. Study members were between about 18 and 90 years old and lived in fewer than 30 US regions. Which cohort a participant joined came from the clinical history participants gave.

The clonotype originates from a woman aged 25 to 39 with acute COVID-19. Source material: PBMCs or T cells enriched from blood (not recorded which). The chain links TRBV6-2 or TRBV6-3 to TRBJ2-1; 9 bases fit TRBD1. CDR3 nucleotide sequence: TGTGCCAGCAGTTACGGGACAGGGCTAGAGCAGTTCTTC. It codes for CASSYGTGLEQFF.